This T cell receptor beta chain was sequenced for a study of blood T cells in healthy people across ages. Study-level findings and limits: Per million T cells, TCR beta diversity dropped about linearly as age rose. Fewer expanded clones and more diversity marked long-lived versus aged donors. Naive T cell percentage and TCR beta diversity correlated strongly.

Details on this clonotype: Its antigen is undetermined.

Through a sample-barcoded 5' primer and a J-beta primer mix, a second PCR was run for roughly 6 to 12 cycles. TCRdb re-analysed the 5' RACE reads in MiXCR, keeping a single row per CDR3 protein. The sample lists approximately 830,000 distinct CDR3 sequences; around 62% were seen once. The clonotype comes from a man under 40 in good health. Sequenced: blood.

CDR3 DNA sequence: TGTGCCAGCAGCGTAGGGGTGACAGGGGAATTCACTGAAGCTTTCTTT. It codes for CASSVGVTGEFTEAFF. The chain uses TRBV9 and TRBJ1-1, with 8 positions matching TRBD1. The V and J ends lost 0 bases and 4 bases, in that order; junction bases with no gene match: 8. Per the germline V gene, CDR1 is SGDLS and CDR2 is YYNGEE. This CDR3 region has 16 residues.